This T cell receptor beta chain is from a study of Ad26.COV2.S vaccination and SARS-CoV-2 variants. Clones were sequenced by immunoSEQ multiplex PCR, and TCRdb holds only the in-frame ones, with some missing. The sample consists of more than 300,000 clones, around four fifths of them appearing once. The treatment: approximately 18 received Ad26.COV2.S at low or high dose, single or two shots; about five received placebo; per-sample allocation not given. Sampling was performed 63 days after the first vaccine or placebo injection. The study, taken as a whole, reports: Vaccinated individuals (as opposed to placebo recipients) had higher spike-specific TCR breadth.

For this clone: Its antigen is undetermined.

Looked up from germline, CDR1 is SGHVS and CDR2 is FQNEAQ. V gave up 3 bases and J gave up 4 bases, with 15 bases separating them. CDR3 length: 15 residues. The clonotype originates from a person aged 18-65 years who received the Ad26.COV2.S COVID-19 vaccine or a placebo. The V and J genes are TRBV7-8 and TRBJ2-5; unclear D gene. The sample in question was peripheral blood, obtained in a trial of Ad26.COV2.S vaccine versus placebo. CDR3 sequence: CASSFRPWNRETQYF. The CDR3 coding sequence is TGTGCCAGCAGCTTCCGCCCCTGGAATCGAGAGACCCAGTACTTC.